This TCR beta chain was documented in a study of shared clonotypes between healthy human individuals. Study-level points and caveats: Sequencing depth was a factor that was expected to affect clonotype sharing among donors.

About this clone itself: Antigen unknown.

Those who donated were healthy HIV-negative adults, with no recent acute infections or vaccinations reported. Donors, without exception, were Caucasian adults residing in Nashville, Tennessee. Samples left unsorted employed around 92 million PBMCs for genomic DNA. Only in-frame clones appear in the TCRdb table, and some are missing; sequencing was by immunoSEQ multiplex PCR. The table has roughly 500,000 clones, over 65% seen once; the top ten hold around 13%. CDR1 and CDR2 (germline): LNHDA, SQIVND (reference sequence). This CDR3 is 13 amino acids long. Trimming cost V 6 bases and J 5 bases; bases outside gene matches: 3.

The sample taken for sequencing was PBMCs. This chain links TRBV19 with TRBJ2-5; 10 nucleotides match TRBD1. The source of this sequence is a woman in her 40s in good health. Some clones in this sample may be carry-over from other donors' samples. The CDR3 nucleotides are TGTGCCAGTAGGTCGGGACAGGGGGAGACCCAGTACTTC. This encodes CASRSGQGETQYF.